This is a list of T cell receptor beta chains from one sample in a study of tumor-infiltrating lymphocytes in oesophageal squamous cell carcinoma. TCRdb re-called the PCR reads through MiXCR, storing one row per CDR3 protein. The table has 9,500 to 15,000 distinct CDR3 sequences, 50% to 60% seen once; the top ten hold over 30%. Sequencing was performed on esophageal tumor tissue. Receptors originate from a female donor with esophageal squamous cell carcinoma. Both conserved end residues are trimmed from each CDR3. A D gene is named only where the DNA matches it firmly. Clone size is shown for a subset of rows, as once, few, many or a class of expanded clone.

>few|TRBJ2-5|TRBV7-3|.
ASSIQGSETQY
>.|.|TRBV7-6|TRBD2
ASSFWDTTSGLYNEQF
>.|.|TRBV10-1|TRBD2
ASSALGGGNEQF
>.|TRBJ2-2|TRBV7-2|.
ASSLGLNTGELF
>.|TRBJ1-4|TRBV6-6|.
ASSYSGLTNEKLF
>.|.|TRBV7-4|.
ASSSTGRRAAESSYEQY
>.|TRBJ1-4|TRBV5-1|.
ASSLEGRGFDEKLF
>.|.|TRBV5-1|TRBD1
ASRPDRGAYEQY
>.|TRBJ1-4|TRBV18|.
ASSPRGETNEKLF
>few|TRBJ2-5|TRBV7-3|TRBD2
ASSLAGTSGQETQY
>once|TRBJ2-1|TRBV7-3|.
ASSITRDTRANEQF
>once|TRBJ2-5|TRBV7-2|.
ASSDGTLPFSPLH
>.|.|TRBV11-2|TRBD2
ASSLRAGGNEQF
>many|TRBJ2-7|TRBV2|.
ASSEEYVGQTYEQY
>.|TRBJ1-2|TRBV7-8|TRBD1
ASSLGGGGDYGYT
>.|.|TRBV6-1|.
ASRGTGGHEQF
>.|TRBJ2-3|TRBV7-3|.
ASSPSGTRTRDTQY
>few|TRBJ1-1|TRBV7-2|.
ASSPIRNTEAF
>.|TRBJ2-3|TRBV6-1|TRBD1
ASSLGTDLYQSTDTQY
>.|TRBJ1-3|TRBV7-3|.
ASSFSGPPGNTIY
>.|.|TRBV11-2|.
ASTLGWTARETQY
>many|TRBJ2-7|TRBV10-3|TRBD1
AISEAAGGIYEQY
>few|TRBJ2-6|TRBV12-3/TRBV12-4|.
ASNPLRDAELWLHLR
>many|TRBJ2-5|TRBV19|.
ASSIGATLTGETQY
>many|TRBJ2-3|TRBV10-1|.
ASSVPVGATRNNTQY
>.|TRBJ2-5|TRBV6-6|.
ASSYQGAETQY
>many|TRBJ1-4|TRBV7-6|TRBD1
ASSRLGAGGYNEKLF
>.|.|TRBV11-2|.
ASSLELSYEQY
>few|TRBJ2-1|TRBV7-6|TRBD1
ASSKRDRGYNEQF
>.|.|TRBV7-2|.
ASSLGVQNEQF
>few|TRBJ2-5|TRBV7-8|.
ASSLATPGAQY
>.|TRBJ2-7|TRBV7-2|.
ASSRSVLYSYEQY
>medium-sized|TRBJ2-1|TRBV12-3/TRBV12-4|TRBD2
ASSGPTLAGEQF
>few|.|TRBV7-6|TRBD2
ASSLGASGRVRAKQNEQF
>.|TRBJ2-1|TRBV24-1|TRBD1
ATSSVTTGDGDNEQF
>.|TRBJ2-1|TRBV24-1|.
ATTLGNEQF
>.|TRBJ1-1|TRBV3-1|TRBD1
ASSRSGGRTEAF
>.|TRBJ1-2|TRBV18|.
ASSPTLRPADGYT
>.|.|TRBV7-6|.
ASSLALSNEQY
>many|TRBJ2-1|TRBV18|.
ASSRGELIEQF
>once|TRBJ2-5|TRBV7-2|.
ASSFFVRETQY
>.|TRBJ1-2|TRBV6-7|TRBD1
ASSYSQGGNLNGYT
>many|TRBJ1-4|TRBV10-3|.
AISESGRISEKLF
>.|.|TRBV12-3/TRBV12-4|.
ASSYRATQETQY
>.|.|TRBV6-5|TRBD2
ASRGVYEQY